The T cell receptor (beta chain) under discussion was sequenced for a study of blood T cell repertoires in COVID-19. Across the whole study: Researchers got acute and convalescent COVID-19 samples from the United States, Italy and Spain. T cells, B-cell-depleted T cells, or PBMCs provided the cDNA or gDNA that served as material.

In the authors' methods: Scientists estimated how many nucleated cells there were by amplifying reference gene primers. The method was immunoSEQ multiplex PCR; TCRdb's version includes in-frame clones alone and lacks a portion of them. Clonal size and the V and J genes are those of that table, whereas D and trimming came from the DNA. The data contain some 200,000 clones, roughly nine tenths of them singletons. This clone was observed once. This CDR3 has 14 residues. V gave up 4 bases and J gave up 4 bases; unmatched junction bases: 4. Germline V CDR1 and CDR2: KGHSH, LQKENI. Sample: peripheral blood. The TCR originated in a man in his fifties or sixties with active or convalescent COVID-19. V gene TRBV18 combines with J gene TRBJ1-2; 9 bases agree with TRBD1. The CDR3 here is CASSQGTGSYGYTF. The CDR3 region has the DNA TGTGCCAGCTCACAAGGGACAGGGAGCTATGGCTACACCTTC.